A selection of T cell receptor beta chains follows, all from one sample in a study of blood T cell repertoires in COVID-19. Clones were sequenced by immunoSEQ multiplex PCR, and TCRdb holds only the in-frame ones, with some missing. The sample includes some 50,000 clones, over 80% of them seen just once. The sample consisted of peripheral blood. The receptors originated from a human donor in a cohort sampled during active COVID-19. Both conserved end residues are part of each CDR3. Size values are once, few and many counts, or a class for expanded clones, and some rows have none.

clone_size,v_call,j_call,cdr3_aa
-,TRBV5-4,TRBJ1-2,CASSLGREGLYGYTF
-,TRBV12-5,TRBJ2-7,CASGLWAPYEQYF
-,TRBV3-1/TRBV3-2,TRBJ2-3,CASSQGPVSTDTQYF
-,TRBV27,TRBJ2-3,CASPHRGRAPDTQYF
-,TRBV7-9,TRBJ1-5,CASSEQDQPQHF
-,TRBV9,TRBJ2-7,CASTRDGGYEQYF
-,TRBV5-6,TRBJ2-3,CASSLGGSTDTQYF
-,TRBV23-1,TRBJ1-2,CASSPPTGKDYGYTF
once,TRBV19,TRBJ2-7,CASSTPGTSGDEQYF
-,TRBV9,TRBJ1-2,CASSVDGANYGYTF
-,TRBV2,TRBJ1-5,CASSFTGEQPQHF
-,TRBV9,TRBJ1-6,CASSLLGQPLHF
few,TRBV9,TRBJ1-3,CASNREPGNTIYF
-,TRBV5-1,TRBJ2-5,CASSLEGLDGTQYF
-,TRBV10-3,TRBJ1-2,CAISEEVANYGYTF
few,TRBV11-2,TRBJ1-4,CASSLGQSNEKLFF
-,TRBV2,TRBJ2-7,CASSWGTERSYEQYF
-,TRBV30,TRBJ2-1,CAWTAWSGNEQFF
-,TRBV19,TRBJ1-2,CASSAPGTGSRYTF
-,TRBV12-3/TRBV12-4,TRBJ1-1,CASKKQGFTEAFF
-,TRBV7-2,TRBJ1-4,CASSSAGALGEKLFF
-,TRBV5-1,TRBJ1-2,CASSLEGANYGYTF
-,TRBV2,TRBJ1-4,CASSGQGLREKLFF
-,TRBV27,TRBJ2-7,CASSSVLDRGDEQYF
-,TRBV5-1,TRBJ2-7,CASSTDTGFGEQYF
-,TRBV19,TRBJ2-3,CASSIKGGGDTQYF
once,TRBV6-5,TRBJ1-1,CASSTPGQNTEAFF
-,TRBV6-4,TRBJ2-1,CASSEDTYNEQFF
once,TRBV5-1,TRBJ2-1,CASSGLAGIDEQFF
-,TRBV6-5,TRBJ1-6,CASSYSQGVDSPLHF
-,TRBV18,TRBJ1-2,CASSPTGNGYTF
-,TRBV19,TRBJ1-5,CASSIPPRPQHF
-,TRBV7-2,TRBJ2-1,CASSLVSGRASSYNEQFF
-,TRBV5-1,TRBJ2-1,CASINRGATKDEQFF
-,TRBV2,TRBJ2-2,CASSEEDYTGELFF
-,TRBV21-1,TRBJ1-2,CATRQLNYGYTF
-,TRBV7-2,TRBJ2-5,CASSPRHATEETQYF
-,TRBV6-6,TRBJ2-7,CASRSRQYPYEQYF
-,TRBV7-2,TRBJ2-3,CASSWDRGQGTDTQYF
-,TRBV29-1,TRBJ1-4,CSVEAGEKLFF
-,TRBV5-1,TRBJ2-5,CASSRTVQETQYF
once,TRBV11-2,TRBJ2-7,CASSSGQGPYEQYF
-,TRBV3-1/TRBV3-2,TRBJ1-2,CASSQGGQGLYGYTF
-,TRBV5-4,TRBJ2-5,CASSRSEMRETQYF
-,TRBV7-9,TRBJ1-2,CASSFQRTHYGYTF
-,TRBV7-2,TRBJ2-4,CASSPPGQENIQYF
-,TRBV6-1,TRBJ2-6,CASSAHSDSGANVLTF
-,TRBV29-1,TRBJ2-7,CSVEDRGTEGHYEQYF
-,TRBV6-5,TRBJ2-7,CACHRDVSYEQYF
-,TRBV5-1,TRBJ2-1,CASSGTTEGYEQFF
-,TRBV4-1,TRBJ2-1,CASSQDGRDNGVF
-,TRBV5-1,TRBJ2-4,CASSLAPLNIQYF
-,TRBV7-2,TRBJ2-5,CASSSLPLETQYF
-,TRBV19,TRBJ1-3,CASTSLFVSGNTIYF